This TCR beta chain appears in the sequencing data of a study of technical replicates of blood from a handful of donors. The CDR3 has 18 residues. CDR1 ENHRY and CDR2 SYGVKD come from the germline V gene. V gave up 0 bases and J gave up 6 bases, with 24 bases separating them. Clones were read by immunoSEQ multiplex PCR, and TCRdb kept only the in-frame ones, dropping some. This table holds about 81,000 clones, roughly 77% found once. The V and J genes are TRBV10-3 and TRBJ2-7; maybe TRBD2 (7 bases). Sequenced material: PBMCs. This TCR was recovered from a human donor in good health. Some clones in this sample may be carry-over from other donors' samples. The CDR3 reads CAISESRQPIEGGREQYF. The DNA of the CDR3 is TGTGCCATCAGTGAGTCGAGACAACCCATAGAGGGGGGGCGCGAGCAGTACTTC.